Detailed here is one T cell receptor (beta chain). These data come from a study of T-cell reconstitution after alpha-beta-depleted transplantation in children. Preparing the TCRbeta library involved the use of unique molecular identifiers. TCRdb called the PCR reads again in MiXCR, with one record for every CDR3 protein. The sample has more than 85,000 distinct CDR3 sequences; around 7% are singletons. The junction had 3 bases not matched to a gene; V was cut back by 7 bases and J by 4 bases. There are 12 residues in the CDR3. Per the germline V gene, CDR1 is SQVTM and CDR2 is ANQGSEA. Source: PBMCs, taken before TCRalphabeta/CD19-depleted stem cell transplant. The sequence came from a boy younger than 10 with acute lymphoblastic leukemia, due to receive a stem cell transplant. V gene TRBV29-1 combines with J gene TRBJ2-1; TRBD1 aligns across 8 bases. CDR3 residues: CSANRGYNEQFF. The CDR3 DNA reads as TGCAGCGCCAACAGGGGGTACAATGAGCAGTTCTTC.